This TCR beta chain is from a study of blood T cell repertoires in COVID-19. Profiled with immunoSEQ multiplex PCR; TCRdb holds only in-frame clones, not every one. The sample lists more than 6,500 clones, approximately 90% occurring once. The source material was peripheral blood. The clonotype originates from a man at least 80 years old with active COVID-19.

The CDR3 DNA reads TGTGCCAGCAGAAGGACAGGGGATCTTTGTGGCTACACCTTC. Its protein product is CASRRTGDLCGYTF. The chain links TRBV5-4 to TRBJ1-2; 9 bases align to TRBD1. This CDR3 region has 14 residues. J lost 7 bases, V lost 5 bases, and 9 bases had no gene match. Germline V gives CDR1 SGHNT, CDR2 YYREEE (reference sequence).